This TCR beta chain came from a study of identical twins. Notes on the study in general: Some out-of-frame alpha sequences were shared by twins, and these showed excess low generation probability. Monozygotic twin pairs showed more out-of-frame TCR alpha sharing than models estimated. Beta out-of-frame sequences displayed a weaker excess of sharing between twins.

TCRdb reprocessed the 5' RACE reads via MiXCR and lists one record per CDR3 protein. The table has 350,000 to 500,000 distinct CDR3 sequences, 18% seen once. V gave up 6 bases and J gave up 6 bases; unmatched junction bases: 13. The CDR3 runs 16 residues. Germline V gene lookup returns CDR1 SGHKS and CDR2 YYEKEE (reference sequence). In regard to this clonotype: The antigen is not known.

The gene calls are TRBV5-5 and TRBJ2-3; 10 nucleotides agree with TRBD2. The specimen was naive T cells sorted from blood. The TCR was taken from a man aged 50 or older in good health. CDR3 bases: TGTGCCAGCACGAGCGGGGGGGGCCCCATGAGGGATACGCAGTATTTT. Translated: CASTSGGGPMRDTQYF.